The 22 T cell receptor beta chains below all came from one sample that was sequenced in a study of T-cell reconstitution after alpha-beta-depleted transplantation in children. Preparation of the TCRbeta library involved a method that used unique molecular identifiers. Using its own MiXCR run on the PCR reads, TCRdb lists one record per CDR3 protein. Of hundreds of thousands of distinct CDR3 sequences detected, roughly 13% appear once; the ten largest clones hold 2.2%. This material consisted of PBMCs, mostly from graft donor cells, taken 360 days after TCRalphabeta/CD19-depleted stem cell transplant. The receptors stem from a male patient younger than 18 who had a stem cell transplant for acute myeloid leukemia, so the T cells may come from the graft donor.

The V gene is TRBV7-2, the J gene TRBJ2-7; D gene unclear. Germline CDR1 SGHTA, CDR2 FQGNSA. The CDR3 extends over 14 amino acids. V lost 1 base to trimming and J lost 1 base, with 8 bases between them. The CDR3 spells CASSLVAHSYEQYF. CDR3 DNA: TGTGCCAGCAGCTTAGTTGCTCATTCCTACGAGCAGTACTTC.

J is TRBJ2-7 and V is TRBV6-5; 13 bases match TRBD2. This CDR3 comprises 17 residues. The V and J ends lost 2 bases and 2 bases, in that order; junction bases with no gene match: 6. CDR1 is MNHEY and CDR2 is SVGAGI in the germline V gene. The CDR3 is CASSYHRGLAGTYEQYF. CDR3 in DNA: TGTGCCAGCAGTTACCACCGGGGACTAGCGGGAACCTACGAGCAGTACTTC.

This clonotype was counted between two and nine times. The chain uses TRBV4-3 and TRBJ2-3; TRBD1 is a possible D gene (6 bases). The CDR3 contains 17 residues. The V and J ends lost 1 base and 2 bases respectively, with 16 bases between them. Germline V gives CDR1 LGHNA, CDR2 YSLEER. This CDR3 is CASSQGVARGFTDTQYF. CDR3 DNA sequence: TGCGCCAGCAGCCAAGGGGTAGCTAGGGGGTTCACAGATACGCAGTATTTT.

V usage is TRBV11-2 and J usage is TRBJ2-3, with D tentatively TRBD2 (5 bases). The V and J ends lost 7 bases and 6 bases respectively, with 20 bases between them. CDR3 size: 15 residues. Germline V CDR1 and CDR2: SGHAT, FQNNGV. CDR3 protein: CASNVGVVPWDTQYF. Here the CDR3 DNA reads TGTGCCAGCAATGTGGGAGTAGTACCTTGGGATACGCAGTATTTT.

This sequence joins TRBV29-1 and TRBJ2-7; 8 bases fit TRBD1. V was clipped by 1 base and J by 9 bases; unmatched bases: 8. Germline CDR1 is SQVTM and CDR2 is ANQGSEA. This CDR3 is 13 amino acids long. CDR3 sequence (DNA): TGCAGCGTTGAAGTGGACAGGGCAGTAGGGCAGTACTTC. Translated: CSVEVDRAVGQYF.

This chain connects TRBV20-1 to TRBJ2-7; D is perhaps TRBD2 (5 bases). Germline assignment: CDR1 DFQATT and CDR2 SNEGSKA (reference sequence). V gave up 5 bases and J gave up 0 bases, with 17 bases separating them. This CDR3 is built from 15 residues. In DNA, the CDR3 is TGCAGTGCTGCTACCTCAGCAACTAGCTCCTACGAGCAGTACTTC. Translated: CSAATSATSSYEQYF.

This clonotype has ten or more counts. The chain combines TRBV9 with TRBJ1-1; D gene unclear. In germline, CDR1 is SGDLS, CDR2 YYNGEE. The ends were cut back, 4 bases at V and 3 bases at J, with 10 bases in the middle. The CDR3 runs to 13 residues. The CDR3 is CASSRERYTEAFF. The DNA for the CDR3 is TGTGCCAGCAGCCGAGAGAGGTACACTGAAGCTTTCTTT.

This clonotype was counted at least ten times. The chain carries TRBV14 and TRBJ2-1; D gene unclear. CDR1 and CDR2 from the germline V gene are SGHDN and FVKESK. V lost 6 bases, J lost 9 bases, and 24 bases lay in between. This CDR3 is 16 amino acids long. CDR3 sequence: CASSPAIRLLKSEQFF. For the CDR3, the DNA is TGTGCCAGCAGTCCTGCCATCCGGCTCCTAAAGAGTGAGCAGTTCTTC.

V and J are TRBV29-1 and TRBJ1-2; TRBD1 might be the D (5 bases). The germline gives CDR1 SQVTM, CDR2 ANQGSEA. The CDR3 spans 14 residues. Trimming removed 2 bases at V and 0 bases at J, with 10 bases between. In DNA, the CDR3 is TGCAGCGTTGAAAGAACAGGCCCTAACTATGGCTACACCTTC. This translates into CSVERTGPNYGYTF.

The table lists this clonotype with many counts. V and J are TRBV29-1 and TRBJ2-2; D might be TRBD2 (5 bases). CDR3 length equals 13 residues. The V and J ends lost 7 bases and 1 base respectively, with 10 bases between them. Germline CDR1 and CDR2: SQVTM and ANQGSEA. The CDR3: CSARDVNTGELFF. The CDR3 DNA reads TGCAGCGCCCGGGATGTGAACACCGGGGAGCTGTTTTTT.

The CDR3 loop is CASSQVGGPGEQFF. DNA of the CDR3: TGCGCCAGCAGCCAGGTGGGAGGGCCGGGTGAGCAGTTCTTC. The V call is TRBV4-3, the J call TRBJ2-1; 7 bases agree with TRBD2. J lost 9 bases, V lost 3 bases, and 8 bases had no gene match. This CDR3 contains 14 residues. Germline-derived CDR1 and CDR2 are LGHNA and YSLEER.

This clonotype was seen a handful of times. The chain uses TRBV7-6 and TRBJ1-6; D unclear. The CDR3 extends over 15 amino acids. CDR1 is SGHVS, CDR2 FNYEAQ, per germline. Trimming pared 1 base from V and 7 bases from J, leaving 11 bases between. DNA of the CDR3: TGTGCCAGCAGCTTAGACCAGGCCGGGAATTCACCCCTCCACTTT. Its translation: CASSLDQAGNSPLHF.

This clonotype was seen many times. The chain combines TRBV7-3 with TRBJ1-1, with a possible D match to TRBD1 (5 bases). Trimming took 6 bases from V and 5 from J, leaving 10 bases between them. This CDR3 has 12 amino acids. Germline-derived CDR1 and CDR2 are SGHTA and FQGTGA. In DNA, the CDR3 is TGTGCCAGCAGTTCCGGGGGGACTGAAGCTTTCTTT. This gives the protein CASSSGGTEAFF.

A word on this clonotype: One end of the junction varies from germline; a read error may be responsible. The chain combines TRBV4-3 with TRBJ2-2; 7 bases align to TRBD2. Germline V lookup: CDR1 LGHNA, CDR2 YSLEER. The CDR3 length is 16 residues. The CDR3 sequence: CASIQEPTSITGELFF. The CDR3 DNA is TGCGCCAGCATCCAAGAACCGACTAGCATAACCGGGGAGCTGTTTTTT.

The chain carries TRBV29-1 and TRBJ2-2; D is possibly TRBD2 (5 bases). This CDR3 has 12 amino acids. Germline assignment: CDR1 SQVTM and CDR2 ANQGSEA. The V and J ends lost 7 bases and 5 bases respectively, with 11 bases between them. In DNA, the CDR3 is TGCAGCGCCGGGATAGGAACCGGGGAGCTGTTTTTT. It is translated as CSAGIGTGELFF.

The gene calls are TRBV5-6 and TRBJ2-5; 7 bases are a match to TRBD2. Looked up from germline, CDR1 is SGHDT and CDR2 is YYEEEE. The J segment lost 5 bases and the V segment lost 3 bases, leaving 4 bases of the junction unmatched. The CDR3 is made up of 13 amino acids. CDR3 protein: CASSSFGGETQYF. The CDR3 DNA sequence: TGTGCCAGCAGCTCCTTCGGGGGGGAGACCCAGTACTTC.

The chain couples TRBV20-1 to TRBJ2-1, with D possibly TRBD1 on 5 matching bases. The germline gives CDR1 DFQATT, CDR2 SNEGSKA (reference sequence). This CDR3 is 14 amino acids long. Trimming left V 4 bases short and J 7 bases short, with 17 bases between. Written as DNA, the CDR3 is TGCAGTGCTAACCACTGGCAGGGAACTAATGAGCAGTTCTTC. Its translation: CSANHWQGTNEQFF.

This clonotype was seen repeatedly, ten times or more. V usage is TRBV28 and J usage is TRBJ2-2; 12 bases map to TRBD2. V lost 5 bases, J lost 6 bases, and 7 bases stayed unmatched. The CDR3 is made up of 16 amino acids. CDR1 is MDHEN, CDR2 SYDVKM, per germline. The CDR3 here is CASSPSSGRAPGELFF. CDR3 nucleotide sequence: TGTGCCAGCAGTCCCTCTAGCGGGAGGGCCCCCGGGGAGCTGTTTTTT.

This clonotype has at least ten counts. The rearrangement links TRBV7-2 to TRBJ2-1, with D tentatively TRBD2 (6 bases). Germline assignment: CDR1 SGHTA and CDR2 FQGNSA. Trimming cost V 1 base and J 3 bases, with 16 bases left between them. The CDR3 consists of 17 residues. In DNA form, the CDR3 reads TGTGCCAGCAGCTTAGTAGGGCGTGGGAGGTACTACAATGAGCAGTTCTTC. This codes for CASSLVGRGRYYNEQFF.

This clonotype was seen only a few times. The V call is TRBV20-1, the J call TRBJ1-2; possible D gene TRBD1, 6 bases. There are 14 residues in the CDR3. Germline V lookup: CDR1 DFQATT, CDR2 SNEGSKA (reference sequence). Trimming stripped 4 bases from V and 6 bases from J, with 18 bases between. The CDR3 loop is CSAISGVWAHGYTF. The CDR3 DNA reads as TGCAGTGCTATCTCAGGGGTTTGGGCCCATGGCTACACCTTC.

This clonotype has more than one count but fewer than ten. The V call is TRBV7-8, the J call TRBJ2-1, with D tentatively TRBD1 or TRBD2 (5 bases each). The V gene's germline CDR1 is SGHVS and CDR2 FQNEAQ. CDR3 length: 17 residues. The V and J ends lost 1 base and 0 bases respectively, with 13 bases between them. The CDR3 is CASSLVTGTPSYNEQFF. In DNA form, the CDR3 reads TGTGCCAGCAGCTTAGTAACCGGGACCCCCTCCTACAATGAGCAGTTCTTC.

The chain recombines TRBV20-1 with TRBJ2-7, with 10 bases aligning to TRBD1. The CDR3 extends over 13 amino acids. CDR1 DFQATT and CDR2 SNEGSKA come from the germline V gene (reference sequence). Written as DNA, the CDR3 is TGCGCTAAGACAGGGACAGGGGCCTACGAGCAGTACTTC. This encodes CAKTGTGAYEQYF.